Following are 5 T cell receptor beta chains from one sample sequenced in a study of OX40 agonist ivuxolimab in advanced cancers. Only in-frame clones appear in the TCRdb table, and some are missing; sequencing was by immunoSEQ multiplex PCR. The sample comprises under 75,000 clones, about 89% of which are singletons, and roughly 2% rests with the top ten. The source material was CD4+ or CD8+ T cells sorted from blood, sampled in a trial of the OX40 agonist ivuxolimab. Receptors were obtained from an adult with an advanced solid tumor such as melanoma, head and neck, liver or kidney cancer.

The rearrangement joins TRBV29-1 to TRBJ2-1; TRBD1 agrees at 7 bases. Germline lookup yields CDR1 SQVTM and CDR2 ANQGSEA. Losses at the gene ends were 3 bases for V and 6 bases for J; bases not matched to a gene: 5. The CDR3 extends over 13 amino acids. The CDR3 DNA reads TGCAGCGTTGACCCGACAGGGTCCAATGAGCAGTTCTTC. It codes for CSVDPTGSNEQFF.

The CDR3 DNA is TGTGCCAGCAGCGGTCCCGGGACTACCACAGATACGCAGTATTTT. Protein: CASSGPGTTTDTQYF. The gene calls are TRBV9 and TRBJ2-3; TRBD2 matches 7 bases. CDR3 length equals 15 residues. V dropped 3 bases and J dropped 2; count of bases not matched to a gene: 6. CDR1 is SGDLS and CDR2 is YYNGEE in the germline V gene.

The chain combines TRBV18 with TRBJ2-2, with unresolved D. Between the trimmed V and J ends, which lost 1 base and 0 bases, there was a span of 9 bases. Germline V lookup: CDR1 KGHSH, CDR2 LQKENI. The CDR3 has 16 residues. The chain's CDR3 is CASSPRVSTNTGELFF. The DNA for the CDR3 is TGTGCCAGCTCACCACGGGTTTCGACGAACACCGGGGAGCTGTTTTTT.

The CDR3 here is CASSQSGRVGEKLFF. As DNA, the CDR3 is TGCGCCAGCAGTCAATCGGGCAGGGTGGGCGAAAAACTGTTTTTT. This chain links TRBV23-1 with TRBJ1-4, with D possibly matching TRBD1 (5 bases). TRBV23-1 is an open reading frame whose function is uncertain. The CDR3 has 15 residues. V was pared by 0 bases and J by 8 bases, with 13 bases between.

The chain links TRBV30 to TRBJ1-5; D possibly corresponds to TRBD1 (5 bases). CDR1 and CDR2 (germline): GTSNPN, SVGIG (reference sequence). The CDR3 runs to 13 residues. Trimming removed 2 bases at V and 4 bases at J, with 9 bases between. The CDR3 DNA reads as TGTGCCTGGAGTTCCGGGACGAATCAGCCCCAGCATTTT. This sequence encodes CAWSSGTNQPQHF.